The clone carrying this TCR beta chain was counted at least ten times. Its antigen is still unknown. RNA transcripts provided the template for amplifying TCR beta CDR3 regions. Second-round multiplex PCR came after first-round RT-PCR with HTBI primers. TCRdb re-called the multiplex PCR reads with MiXCR, one entry per CDR3 protein. The sample holds some 400,000 distinct CDR3 sequences, 18% seen once. CDR3 length equals 15 residues. Between the trimmed V and J ends, which lost 0 bases and 5 bases, there was a span of 17 bases. The V gene's germline CDR1 is DFQATT and CDR2 SNEGSKA (reference sequence). This entry belongs to a study of Graves' ophthalmopathy and Graves' hyperthyroidism. Study in general: The authors collected peripheral blood at initial diagnosis, before any treatment. Study-wide results and caveats: The model achieved 70.59% sensitivity and 72.22% specificity for ophthalmopathy progression. Blood repertoires reportedly contained most expanded thyroid clonotypes above 0.001 frequency.

The gene calls are TRBV20-1 and TRBJ2-7; possibly TRBD1 for D (7 bases). The clonotype originates from a woman between 18 and 29 years old with Graves' ophthalmopathy. The sample consisted of peripheral blood. CDR3 residues: CSARDLRRGPDEQYF. CDR3 coding DNA: TGCAGTGCTAGAGATCTGAGGAGGGGGCCCGACGAGCAGTACTTC.